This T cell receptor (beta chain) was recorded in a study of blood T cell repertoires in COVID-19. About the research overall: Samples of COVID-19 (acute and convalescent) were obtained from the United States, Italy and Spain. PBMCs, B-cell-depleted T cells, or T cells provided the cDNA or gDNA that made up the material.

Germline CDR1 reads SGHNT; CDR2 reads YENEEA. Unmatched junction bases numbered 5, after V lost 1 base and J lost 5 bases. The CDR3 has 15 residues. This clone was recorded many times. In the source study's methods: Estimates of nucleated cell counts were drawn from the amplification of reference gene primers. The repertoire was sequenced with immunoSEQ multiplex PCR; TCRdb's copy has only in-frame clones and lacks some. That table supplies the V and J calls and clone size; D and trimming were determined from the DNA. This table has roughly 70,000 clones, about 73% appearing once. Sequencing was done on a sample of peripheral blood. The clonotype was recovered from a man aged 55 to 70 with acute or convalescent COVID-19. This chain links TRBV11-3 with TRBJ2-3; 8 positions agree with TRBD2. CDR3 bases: TGTGCCAGCAGCTTAGCGGGGGGGCATGGAGATACGCAGTATTTT. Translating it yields CASSLAGGHGDTQYF.